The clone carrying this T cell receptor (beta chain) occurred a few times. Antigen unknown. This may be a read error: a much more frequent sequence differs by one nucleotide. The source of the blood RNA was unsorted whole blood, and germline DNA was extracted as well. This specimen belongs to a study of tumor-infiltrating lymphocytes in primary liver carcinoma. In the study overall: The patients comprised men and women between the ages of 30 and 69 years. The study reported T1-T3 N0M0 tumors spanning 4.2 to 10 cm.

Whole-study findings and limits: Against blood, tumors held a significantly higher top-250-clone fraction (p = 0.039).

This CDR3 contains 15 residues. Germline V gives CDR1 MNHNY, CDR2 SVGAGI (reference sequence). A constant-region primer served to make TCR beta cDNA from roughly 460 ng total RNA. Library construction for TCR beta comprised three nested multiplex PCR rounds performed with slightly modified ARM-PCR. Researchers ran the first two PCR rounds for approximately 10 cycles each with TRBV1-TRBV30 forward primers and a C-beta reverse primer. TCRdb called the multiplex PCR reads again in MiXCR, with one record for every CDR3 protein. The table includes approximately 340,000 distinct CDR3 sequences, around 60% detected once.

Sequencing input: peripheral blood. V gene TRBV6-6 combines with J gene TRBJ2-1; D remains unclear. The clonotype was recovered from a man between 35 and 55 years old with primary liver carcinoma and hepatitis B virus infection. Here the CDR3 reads CVSSRLPSSYNEQFF. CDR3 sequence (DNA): TGTGTCAGCAGCCGACTCCCCAGCTCCTACAATGAGCAGTTCTTC.